This T cell receptor (beta chain) comes out of a study of cytomegalovirus exposure and HLA in healthy donors. From germline, CDR1 is SGHAT and CDR2 FQDESV (reference sequence). This CDR3 is built from 13 residues. With 4 bases removed from V and 2 bases from J, the gap between germline ends came to 9 bases. Use of 60 Vbeta and 13 Jbeta primers characterized the PCR. Method: immunoSEQ multiplex PCR; TCRdb's copy keeps in-frame clones and lacks some. The sample shows about 94,000 clones, about four fifths of them seen only once. The TCR originated in a human donor in good health. The chain carries TRBV11-1 and TRBJ2-7, with D unclear. The sample consisted of PBMCs. The CDR3 spells CASSSFPAYEQYF. The DNA of the CDR3 is TGTGCCAGCAGCTCCTTCCCGGCCTACGAGCAGTACTTC.